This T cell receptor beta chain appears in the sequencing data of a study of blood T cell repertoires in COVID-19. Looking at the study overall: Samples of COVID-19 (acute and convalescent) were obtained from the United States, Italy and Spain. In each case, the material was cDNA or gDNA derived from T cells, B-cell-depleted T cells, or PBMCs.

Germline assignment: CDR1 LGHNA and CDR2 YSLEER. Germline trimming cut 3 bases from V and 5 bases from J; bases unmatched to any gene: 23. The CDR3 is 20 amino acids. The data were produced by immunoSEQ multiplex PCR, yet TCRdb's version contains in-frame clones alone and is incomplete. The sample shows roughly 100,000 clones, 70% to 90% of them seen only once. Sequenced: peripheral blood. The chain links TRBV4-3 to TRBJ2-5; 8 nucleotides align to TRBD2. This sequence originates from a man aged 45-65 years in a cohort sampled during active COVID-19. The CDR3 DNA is TGCGCCAGCAGCCAGGATCCACCCGGCGGGGGGTTAAATCGCAGGGAGACCCAGTACTTC. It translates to CASSQDPPGGGLNRRETQYF.